The sequence of this T cell receptor (beta chain) was determined in a study of cytomegalovirus exposure and HLA in healthy donors (dated by TCRdb to about 2017). For the study in its entirety: According to an earlier analysis of 450 to 650 of the donors, about 190 million T cells yielded over 90 million unique TCR beta sequences and around 280 Gb of sequence data. About 310 gigabases of sequencing data and roughly 90 million unique TCR sequences were included in an early release covering 550 to 800 HLA-typed donors. The genetic ancestry cluster associated with self-reported Caucasian donors included about 84% of the approximately 430 genotyped donors. The aim of the study was to test whether cataloging public T cell receptors could identify signatures of past pathogen exposure. The study profiled the T cell repertoires of fewer than 850 subjects by immunosequencing and related them to cytomegalovirus serostatus. A separate validation cohort of 100 to 150 different subjects was used in addition to the approximately 670-subject first cohort. High-throughput TCR immunosequencing, statistical association of individual TCRs with disease status, and machine learning were combined to predict cytomegalovirus infection status. In a later analysis, previously published TCR beta repertoires from about 640 donors were re-analyzed and high-resolution HLA genotyping was added so that TCR occurrence patterns could be studied. In the later analysis, no new phenotypic data were used to find candidate immune exposures; instead, reliance was placed on TCR beta sequences and their occurrence across donors. An earlier analysis of around 540 of the donors applied high-throughput TCR beta sequencing to assess whether each TCR beta V gene segment acted as functional or pseudogenic. Alongside the repertoire data, information on donor age, sex, ethnicity and CMV serostatus was compiled. A later genetic analysis used genome-wide SNP genotypes for 398 of the 666 donors, treating that subset as a discovery cohort. Every repertoire in the discovery cohort had been generated on one and the same sequencing platform. Class I and class II HLA loci were covered by the typing at four-digit resolution. Typing coverage varied by locus: roughly 629-630 donors for A, B, C, DRB1 and DQB1; approximately 520 for DQA1; more than 600 for DPA1; under 490 for DPB1. Several DR-DQ haplotypes were treated as single units for association and clustering because of strong linkage in the cohort. Among 398 genotyped donors of the cohort, an average of approximately 240,000 unique TCR beta nucleotide sequences were sequenced per donor, about a sixth of them non-productive. Here is what the overall study found, with its caveats: In both the original and validation cohorts, the classifier was reported to diagnose cytomegalovirus status with high specificity and sensitivity. Sequencing depth was assumed to be roughly uniform across donors in the presence/absence analyses, though that assumption may not hold. When HLA alleles, especially DR and DQ, strongly co-occurred, TCR associations were difficult to assign to individual alleles. In a later analysis, TCR association rates were found to vary across HLA loci, with the most associated TCRs seen for DRB1 alleles and the fewest for HLA-C alleles. Because HLA typing was unavailable for some donors at each locus, only the typed subset was used in association tests. A later genetic analysis associated a missense DCLRE1C variant with V-gene and J-gene trimming of TCR beta chains, and an independent cohort replicated the association. In a later analysis, most CMV-associated TCR beta chains were found to appear HLA-restricted, with HLA associations seemingly driven largely by CMV exposure. The study gave a list of around 170 TCR beta chains associated with cytomegalovirus. A later genetic analysis reported fewer N-insertions in productive TCRs among donors in an Asian-associated ancestry cluster than the roughly 640-donor mean. Specific HLA alleles were associated with 15,000 to 20,000 TCR beta sequences at a false discovery rate of 0.05 in a later analysis. The authors suggested that the approach could potentially be extended to other disease states and immunological phenotypes. A few of the identified cytomegalovirus-associated TCR beta chains were confirmed in vitro to be specific for cytomegalovirus antigens. Because counts were too low, about 15 rarely observed V segments, including chromosome 9 orphons, were left out of the earlier analysis of about 500 of the donors. Correlated functional status among segregating V segments might reflect linkage disequilibrium, but an unknown experimental factor could not be ruled out. According to a later analysis, parvovirus B19, influenza, CMV and Epstein-Barr virus appeared linked to several top co-occurrence clusters. Across donors, most TCR sequences were observed very rarely, whereas some public TCRs were present in many individuals. In an earlier analysis of some 500 of the donors, most TCR beta V segments were observed in productive rearrangements about 87% or about 30% of the time, broadly matching IMGT annotations. A further reported finding was that TCR beta sequences accurately predicted the HLA-A and HLA-B alleles for most subjects in the first cohort. Compared with equally common non-associated chains, HLA-associated TCR beta chains in a later analysis were more clonally expanded and had lower generation probabilities. Immune exposure information for the cohort was limited to CMV serostatus. Only TCR beta chains were sequenced in this cohort, and the absence of alpha or paired-chain data limited detectable features. A cluster of highly shared sequence variants was judged likely to represent a technical artifact of the sequencing pipeline.

The cohort was made up of approximately 670 healthy bone marrow donors. All cohort members were sampled while nominally healthy, although unrecorded immune exposures were likely present. The donor was CMV seronegative and was included in the group of hundreds of seronegative cohort members. Every donor gave a peripheral blood sample, and the peripheral blood mononuclear cells from that sample were used for TCR beta sequencing. The Qiagen DNeasy Blood Extraction Kit was used to extract genomic DNA from the blood cell samples. Remarks on this clone: Its antigen remains undetermined.

Library construction relied on the immunoSEQ multiplex PCR assay. The multiplex PCR relied on a mix of 60 forward primers for TCR Vbeta segments and 13 reverse primers for TCR Jbeta segments. The CDR3 region of rearranged TCR beta genes was amplified from genomic DNA by a multiplex PCR assay. The amplified TCR beta libraries were sequenced on the Illumina HiSeq System as 87-base-pair reads. Concerning the study's data processing: A later analysis tallied 75 million to 85 million unique TCR beta chains across the 666 repertoires, and approximately 12 million of those chains were shared by two or more donors. To remove PCR and sequencing errors, raw reads were error-corrected and collapsed into unique sequences using a nearest-neighbor algorithm that merged closely related sequences. CDR3 sequences were aligned to IMGT reference sequences to assign V, D and J gene segments. For a sequence to be retained, at least a six-nucleotide match to both a V gene segment and a J gene segment was required. Rearrangements were called productive when the CDR3 lacked stop codons and stayed in frame with V and J; all others were non-productive. Following IMGT convention, CDR3 was defined as the stretch from the second conserved V-encoded cysteine up to the conserved J-encoded phenylalanine. The earlier analysis of about 590 of the donors excluded sequences that lacked an unambiguous match to a single V gene segment. In an earlier analysis of approximately 590 of the donors, a V segment was called functional when productive rearrangements were above 56.7%, and segregating when the standard deviation between donors exceeded 5%. A statistical classification framework was built to diagnose cytomegalovirus status from the catalog of TCR beta chain sequences. In a later analysis, TCR nucleotide sequences were compared against IMGT/GENE-DB human TR gene sequences so that V and J genes could be assigned. In a later analysis, CDR3 sequences and most-parsimonious VDJ recombination scenarios were assigned using the TCRdist pipeline. In a later analysis, each TCR beta chain was defined by its CDR3 amino acid sequence together with its V-gene family, and reads lacking a unique V-gene family were excluded. In a later analysis, 450 to 600 highly shared, low-generation-probability nucleotide sequences were removed to address suspected cross-contamination and a sequencing artifact. A later analysis calculated a clonal expansion index for each public chain from normalized within-repertoire ranks of inferred template counts. In a later analysis, generation probabilities were computed with a VDJ recombination model fitted to out-of-frame rearrangements, and the resulting probabilities were checked against IGoR. A later analysis scored TCR-TCR, TCR-HLA and TCR-CMV co-occurrence with hypergeometric tests, applying a repertoire-size bias correction to TCR pairs. False discovery rates were estimated in a later analysis by permuting HLA or CMV assignments 20 times. A later analysis grouped co-occurring TCRs with DBSCAN, adding TCRdist sequence similarity when clustering within HLA-allele-positive subsets. Repertoires with fewer than 30,000 or more than 120,000 public chains, plus five repertoires with anomalous nucleotide sharing, were excluded from co-occurrence clustering. TCRdb holds this immuneACCESS table with in-frame rearrangements only. Some clones are missing; in checked studies, unresolved V genes explain under half, and the rest has no known cause. The DNA gave D and trimming, while V, J and clone size come from that table. The sample has around 100,000 clones on record. Jointly, the top ten make up 0.5% to 0.7% of the sample.

Sequencing was done on a sample of PBMCs. This receptor was identified in a man aged 45 to 65 in good health and CMV-seronegative.

Read as DNA, the sequence is TGTGCCAGCAGCGCAGGATTCCGGGGAGCGAACACCGGGGAGCTGTTTTTT. Translated, this gives CASSAGFRGANTGELFF. The V gene is TRBV9 and the J gene is TRBJ2-2; TRBD2 is a possible D gene, resting on 5 matching bases. Trimming at the junction amounts to 3 bases on V and 0 bases on J, and the germline ends lie 15 bases apart. Looking up the germline V gene yields CDR1 SGDLS and CDR2 YYNGEE. The CDR3 starts with the cysteine, ends with the phenylalanine, and has 17 residues. The CDR3 DNA has 51 bases and is translated from base 1.